These 13 T cell receptor beta chains came from one sample sequenced in a study of metastatic and nonmetastatic thyroid tumors (TCRdb year 2020). Library method: PCR. The run used an Illumina HiSeq 4000. TCRdb itself trimmed the public reads at Q25 with fastp, ran MiXCR and retained productive beta chains. The sample yields approximately 24,000 clones; under 25% were counted once. The ten biggest clones cover roughly 24% of the sample. Before undergoing thyroid surgery, none of the patients had been given any kind of treatment. Source material: blood. The origin of the receptors is a male donor with papillary thyroid cancer or a benign thyroid nodule (not recorded which). Some clones in this sample may be carry-over from other donors' samples.

This clone was detected many times. The chain couples TRBV18 to TRBJ1-1; D might be TRBD1 (5 bases). The CDR3 is 15 residues long. Germline CDR1 KGHSH, CDR2 LQKENI. Trimming removed 2 bases from V and 0 bases from J, with 10 bases in between. The CDR3 loop reads CASSPGQQMNTEAFF. The CDR3 DNA is TGTGCCAGCTCACCAGGACAACAAATGAACACTGAAGCTTTCTTT.

The chain uses TRBV5-1 and TRBJ2-5, with TRBD2 as a possible D gene (6 bases). The CDR3 has 13 residues. The V gene's germline CDR1 is SGHRS and CDR2 YFSETQ. The ends were cut back, 7 bases at V and 1 base at J, with 11 bases in the middle. The CDR3: CASRSGLQETQYF. CDR3 bases: TGCGCCAGCCGGAGCGGGCTCCAAGAGACCCAGTACTTC.

This clone was recorded many times. This chain joins TRBV12-3 or TRBV12-4 and TRBJ1-5; no definite D call. The CDR3 runs to 12 residues. The V and J ends lost 3 bases and 7 bases respectively, with 7 bases between them. The CDR3 region is CASSLLQQPQHF. DNA of the CDR3: TGTGCCAGCAGTTTGTTACAACAGCCCCAGCATTTT.

This clone was picked up many times. This rearrangement joins TRBV5-4 to TRBJ1-2; no clear D gene. Deletions cut 5 bases from V and 2 bases from J, with 16 bases between. Germline V gives CDR1 SGHNT, CDR2 YYREEE (reference sequence). The CDR3 is 15 residues long. CDR3 sequence: CASRPGSPRNYGYTF. The CDR3 coding sequence is TGTGCCAGCAGACCGGGATCCCCTCGAAACTATGGCTACACCTTC. Together with reference TRBV5-4 and TRBJ1-2, the CDR3 gives the full variable domain: ETGVTQSPTHLIKTRGQQVTLRCSSQSGHNTVSWYQQALGQGPQFIFQYYREEENGRGNFPPRFSGLQFPNYSSELNVNALELDDSALYLCASRPGSPRNYGYTFGSGTRLTVV.

About this clone: At one end, the junction sequence differs from germline, possibly due to a read error. This chain uses TRBV20-1 with TRBJ2-1; TRBD2 agrees at 7 bases. Germline CDR1 reads DFQATT; CDR2 reads SNEGSKA (reference sequence). The CDR3 has 16 residues. CDR3 coding DNA: TGTAGTGCCCTAGTATCGAGCGGGGAGGCCTACAATGAGCAGTTCTTC. The encoded protein is CSALVSSGEAYNEQFF.

In its sample, this clone was seen many times. The chain joins TRBV9 to TRBJ2-1; 10 bases fit TRBD2. Germline CDR1 is SGDLS and CDR2 is YYNGEE. CDR3 length equals 15 residues. After removal of 5 bases from V and 2 bases from J, the junction contained 4 bases not matched to a gene. The CDR3 protein is CASSGSGRTYNEQFF. DNA for the CDR3: TGTGCCAGCAGTGGTAGCGGGAGGACCTACAATGAGCAGTTCTTC.

At least ten counts were recorded for this clone. The DNA of the CDR3 is TGTGCCAGCAGCCCCCGACAGGGCAACTCCTACAATGAGCAGTTCTTC. Its protein product is CASSPRQGNSYNEQFF. V is TRBV4-2 and J is TRBJ2-1; 7 positions agree with TRBD1. Trimming cost V 4 bases and J 0 bases; bases outside gene matches: 6. CDR3 size: 16 residues. Germline V gives CDR1 LGHNA, CDR2 YNFKEQ.

This clone rates as medium-sized. The chain employs TRBV15 and TRBJ2-5; D remains unclear. Trimming removed 5 bases at V and 4 bases at J, with 11 bases between. This CDR3 has 13 amino acids. Per germline, CDR1 LNHNV and CDR2 YYDKDF (reference sequence). The CDR3 region has the DNA TGTGCCACCAGCTCCATAGGTGGAGAGACCCAGTACTTC. Translated: CATSSIGGETQYF.

This clone was observed once. It may be a read error: a sequence one base away is much more abundant. The rearrangement uses TRBV4-2 and TRBJ1-3; D unclear. This CDR3 has 14 amino acids. V lost 0 bases, J lost 11 bases, and 14 bases lay in between. Germline V gives CDR1 LGHNA, CDR2 YNFKEQ. Here the CDR3 DNA reads TGTGCCAGCAGCCAAGAGACCGCGGGGAACGCCATATATTTT. This codes for CASSQETAGNAIYF.

This clone showed up just a few times. The V gene is TRBV27, the J gene TRBJ2-7; no reliable D call. Germline CDR1 reads MNHEY; CDR2 reads SMNVEV (reference sequence). The CDR3 extends over 13 amino acids. V was clipped by 4 bases and J by 4 bases, with 11 bases between them. The CDR3 bases are TGTGCCAGCAGTTATTCCGCGGCATACGAGCAGTACTTC. Amino acid sequence: CASSYSAAYEQYF.

By proportion, this clone is medium-sized. The chain uses TRBV6-2 or TRBV6-3 and TRBJ1-5, with D maybe TRBD1 (5 bases). The V end was cut by 6 bases, the J end by 5 bases, with 17 bases between. The germline V gene encodes CDR1 MNHEY and CDR2 SVGEGT. The CDR3 has 15 amino acids. The CDR3 DNA is TGTGCCAGCAGCTCCGGGACGGGGCCCCATCAGCCCCAGCATTTT. Protein sequence: CASSSGTGPHQPQHF.

This clone was detected ten times or more. This chain connects TRBV10-2 to TRBJ1-3; no clear D. The CDR3 sequence is 13 residues long. Germline V gene data show CDR1 as WSHSY and CDR2 as SAAADI. Trimming removed 2 bases from V and 9 bases from J, with 11 bases in between. CDR3 amino acids: CASSEGRPGTIYF. DNA for the CDR3: TGCGCCAGCAGTGAGGGACGCCCGGGCACCATATATTTT.

This clone was seen a few times. The chain combines TRBV2 with TRBJ1-5; D not certain. Per germline, CDR1 SNHLY and CDR2 FYNNEI. The CDR3 consists of 14 residues. The germline V and J ends were trimmed by 1 base and 5 bases, with 9 bases remaining between them. CDR3 sequence (DNA): TGTGCCAGCAGTGAAGGGTTGACTCATCAGCCCCAGCATTTT. Its translation: CASSEGLTHQPQHF.